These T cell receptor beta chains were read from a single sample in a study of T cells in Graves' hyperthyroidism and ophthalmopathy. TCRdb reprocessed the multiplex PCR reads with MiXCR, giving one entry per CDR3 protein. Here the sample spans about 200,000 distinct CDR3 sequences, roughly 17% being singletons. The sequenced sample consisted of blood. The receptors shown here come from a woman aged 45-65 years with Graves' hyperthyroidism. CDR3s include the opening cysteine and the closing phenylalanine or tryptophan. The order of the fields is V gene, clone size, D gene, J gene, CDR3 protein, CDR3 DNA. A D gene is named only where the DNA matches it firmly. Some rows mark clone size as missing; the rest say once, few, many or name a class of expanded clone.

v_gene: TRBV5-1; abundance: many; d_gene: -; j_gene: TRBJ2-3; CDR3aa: CASSPEGVSTDTQYF; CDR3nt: TGCGCCAGCAGCCCTGAGGGGGTTAGCACAGATACGCAGTATTTT
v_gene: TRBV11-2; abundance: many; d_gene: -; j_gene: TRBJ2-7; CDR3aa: CASSPVGASYEQYF; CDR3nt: TGTGCCAGCAGCCCCGTTGGCGCCTCCTACGAGCAGTACTTC
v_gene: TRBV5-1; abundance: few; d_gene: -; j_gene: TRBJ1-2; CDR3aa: CASSPDGQQRGTYGYTF; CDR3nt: TGCGCCAGCAGCCCCGACGGACAACAGCGAGGGACCTATGGCTACACCTTC
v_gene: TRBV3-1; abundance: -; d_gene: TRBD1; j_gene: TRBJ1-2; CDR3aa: CASSQGTGGTYGYTF; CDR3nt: TGTGCCAGCAGCCAAGGGACAGGGGGAACCTATGGCTACACCTTC
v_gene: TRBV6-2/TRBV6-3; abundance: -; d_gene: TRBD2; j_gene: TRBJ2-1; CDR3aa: CASSYLRAGRGNEQFF; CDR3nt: TGTGCCAGCAGTTACTTAAGGGCGGGGAGGGGCAATGAGCAGTTCTTC
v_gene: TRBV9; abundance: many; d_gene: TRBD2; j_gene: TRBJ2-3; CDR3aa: CASSLRGGLAGSTDTQYF; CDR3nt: TGTGCCAGCAGCCTCCGTGGAGGACTAGCGGGCTCCACAGATACGCAGTATTTT
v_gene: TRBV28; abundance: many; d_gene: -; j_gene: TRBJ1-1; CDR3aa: CASRLQEGKTFF; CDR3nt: TGTGCCAGCAGGCTACAGGAGGGAAAGACTTTCTTT
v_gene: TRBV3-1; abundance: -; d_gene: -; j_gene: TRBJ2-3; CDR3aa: CASSQRESSTDTQYF; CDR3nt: TGTGCCAGCAGCCAGCGGGAATCTAGCACAGATACGCAGTATTTT
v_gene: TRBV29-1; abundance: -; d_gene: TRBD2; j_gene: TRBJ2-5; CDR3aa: CSVGGLAGGETQYF; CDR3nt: TGCAGCGTTGGGGGACTAGCGGGAGGAGAGACCCAGTACTTC
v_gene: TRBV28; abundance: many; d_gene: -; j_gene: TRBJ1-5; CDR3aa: CASSQPGSNQPQHF; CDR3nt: TGTGCCAGCAGTCAGCCGGGCAGTAATCAGCCCCAGCATTTT
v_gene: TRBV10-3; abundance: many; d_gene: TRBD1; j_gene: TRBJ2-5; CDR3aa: CAISEGTGGLKTQYF; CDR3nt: TGTGCCATCAGTGAGGGAACAGGGGGTTTGAAGACCCAGTACTTC
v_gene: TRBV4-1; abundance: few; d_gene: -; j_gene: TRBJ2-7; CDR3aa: CASSQSLQGVGEQYF; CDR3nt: TGCGCCAGCAGCCAATCCCTCCAAGGTGTTGGCGAGCAGTACTTC
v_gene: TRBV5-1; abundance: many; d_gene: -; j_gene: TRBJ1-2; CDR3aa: CASSLAGAGSLRGYTF; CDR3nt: TGCGCCAGCAGCTTGGCTGGGGCAGGGTCCCTTAGGGGCTACACCTTC
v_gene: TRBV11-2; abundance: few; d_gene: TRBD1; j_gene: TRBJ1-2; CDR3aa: CASSRETGNYGYTF; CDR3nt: TGTGCCAGCAGCCGTGAGACAGGGAACTATGGCTACACCTTC
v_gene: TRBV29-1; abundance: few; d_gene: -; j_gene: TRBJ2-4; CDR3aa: CSVVREGYIQYF; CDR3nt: TGCAGCGTTGTTCGCGAGGGGTACATTCAGTACTTC
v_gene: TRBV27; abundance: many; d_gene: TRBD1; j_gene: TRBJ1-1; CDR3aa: CASSPRQGWTEAFF; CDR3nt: TGTGCCAGCAGTCCAAGACAGGGGTGGACTGAAGCTTTCTTT
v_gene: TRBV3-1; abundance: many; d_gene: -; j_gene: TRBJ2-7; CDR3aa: CASSRDGFSYEQYF; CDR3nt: TGTGCCAGCAGCCGCGACGGCTTCTCCTACGAGCAGTACTTC
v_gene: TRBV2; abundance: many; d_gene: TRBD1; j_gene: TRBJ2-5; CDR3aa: CASSLRTGAETQYF; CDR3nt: TGTGCCAGCAGCCTGCGGACAGGGGCAGAGACCCAGTACTTC